The 2 T cell receptor beta chains reported below all come from one sample, sequenced in a study of blood T cell repertoires in COVID-19. Repertoires were generated with immunoSEQ multiplex PCR, while TCRdb's copy carries only in-frame clones and drops some. The profile shows roughly 290,000 clones, 84% of them singletons. The sample consisted of peripheral blood. All receptors derive from a person in their 70s with COVID-19, enrolled during active disease.

The V call is TRBV14, the J call TRBJ1-1; 8 nucleotides agree with TRBD1. The J segment lost 2 bases and the V segment lost 3 bases, leaving 5 bases of the junction unmatched. The CDR3 has 15 residues. In germline, CDR1 is SGHDN, CDR2 FVKESK. The DNA of the CDR3 is TGTGCCAGCAGCCATCGAGCAGGGGGCAACACTGAAGCTTTCTTT. Its protein product is CASSHRAGGNTEAFF.

This clone came up many times. For the CDR3, the DNA is TGTGCCAGCAGCTTAGTCACAGGGTACGGAAACACCATATATTTT. It is translated as CASSLVTGYGNTIYF. The chain links TRBV7-9 to TRBJ1-3; D is possibly TRBD1 (6 bases). The V end lost 1 base, the J end lost 4 bases, and 11 bases lay between the germline ends. The CDR3 totals 15 residues. CDR1 is SEHNR, CDR2 FQNEAQ, per germline (reference sequence).